This T cell receptor (beta chain) was captured by sequencing in a study of T cell changes during pregnancy in multiple sclerosis. The CDR3 loop spans 17 amino acids. V lost 4 bases to trimming and J lost 5 bases; unmatched junction nucleotides: 7. Germline V gene data show CDR1 as SGHTA and CDR2 as FQGTGA. Sequencing was performed with immunoSEQ multiplex PCR; in TCRdb, only in-frame clones are kept and a portion is missing. Here the sample spans fewer than 140,000 clones, more than 80% being singletons. V is TRBV7-3 and J is TRBJ2-5; 16 nucleotides line up with TRBD2. The sample in question was peripheral blood, obtained before pregnancy. The clonotype comes from a female donor with multiple sclerosis, enrolled in a pregnancy study. The DNA for the CDR3 is TGTGCCAGCAGCTCGGGACTAGCGGGAGGGCTGGGGGAGACCCAGTACTTC. It translates to CASSSGLAGGLGETQYF.